What follows are 18 T cell receptor beta chains derived from one specimen sequenced in a study of blood T cell repertoires in COVID-19. Sequencing was performed with immunoSEQ multiplex PCR; in TCRdb, only in-frame clones are kept and a portion is missing. This sample has roughly 240,000 clones; almost 85% occur once, and the top ten carry 9.1%. The sequenced material came from PBMCs or T cells enriched from blood (not recorded which). These receptors were taken from a woman aged 45-65 years with acute COVID-19.

This chain uses TRBV6-5 with TRBJ1-4; 8 nucleotides agree with TRBD1. The CDR3 has 15 amino acids. In germline, CDR1 is MNHEY, CDR2 SVGAGI. Unmatched junction bases numbered 10, after V lost 9 bases and J lost 4 bases. The CDR3, as DNA: TGTGCCAGTAATTTAAGGACAGGGAATAATGAAAAACTGTTTTTT. This codes for CASNLRTGNNEKLFF.

The rearrangement links TRBV12-3 or TRBV12-4 to TRBJ1-1; 9 bases match TRBD1. Trimming at V came to 6 bases and at J to 7 bases, leaving 0 bases not matched to a gene. The CDR3 is made up of 11 amino acids. This CDR3 is CASRGQGEAFF. CDR3 sequence (DNA): TGTGCCAGCAGGGGACAGGGTGAAGCTTTCTTT.

This rearrangement joins TRBV5-8 to TRBJ1-1; D is unclear. The CDR3 length is 15 residues. Per germline, CDR1 SGHTS and CDR2 YDEGEE. The V gene lost 3 bases and the J gene lost 1 base, with 13 bases spanning the gap. The CDR3 nucleotides are TGTGCCAGCAGCTCCGACATGCTGTCGAACACTGAAGCTTTCTTT. It yields the protein CASSSDMLSNTEAFF.

This clone has ten or more counts. The same CDR3 arises from other DNA sequences in this sample as well. The chain joins TRBV6-5 to TRBJ1-5, with D unresolved. From germline, CDR1 is MNHEY and CDR2 SVGAGI. The V end lost 0 bases, the J end lost 3 bases, and 9 bases lay between the germline ends. CDR3 length: 15 residues. CDR3 nucleotide sequence: TGTGCCAGCAGTTACTCGCGGCACCACAATCAGCCCCAGCATTTT. Translated, it gives CASSYSRHHNQPQHF.

Remarks on this clone: Additional DNA sequences in this sample encode the identical CDR3. The J gene is TRBJ1-1, the V gene TRBV18, with a possible D match to TRBD1 (6 bases). Germline assignment: CDR1 KGHSH and CDR2 LQKENI. The CDR3 totals 15 residues. V lost 1 base and J lost 3, with 12 bases in between. The CDR3 DNA reads as TGTGCCAGCTCACCACTGGGACAAGGGGACACTGAAGCTTTCTTT. Translating it yields CASSPLGQGDTEAFF.

This clone has just one count. The chain couples TRBV10-3 to TRBJ2-7, with TRBD1 as a possible D gene (6 bases). This CDR3 is built from 13 residues. V lost 8 bases, J lost 5 bases, and 16 bases lay in between. The germline V gene has CDR1 ENHRY and CDR2 SYGVKD. The CDR3 nucleotides read TGTGCCATCGAGGGTGGGGGCGACAACGAGCAGTACTTC. Translated: CAIEGGGDNEQYF.

The chain joins TRBV3-1 (or the pseudogene TRBV3-2) to TRBJ2-7, with 9 bases identical to TRBD1. The CDR3 consists of 14 residues. Germline CDR1 reads LGHDT; CDR2 reads YNNKEL (reference sequence). Germline trimming cut 7 bases from V and 2 bases from J; bases unmatched to any gene: 6. This CDR3 is CASMPGQGPYEQYF. DNA of the CDR3: TGTGCCAGCATGCCGGGACAGGGACCCTACGAGCAGTACTTC.

The V and J genes are TRBV11-1 and TRBJ1-1; TRBD1 matches at 7 bases. The CDR3 is 13 amino acids. The trim removed 5 bases at V and 3 bases at J, leaving 3 bases unmatched. CDR1 is SGHAT, CDR2 FQDESV, per germline (reference sequence). CDR3 region: CASSRQGDTEAFF. The CDR3 DNA reads TGTGCCAGCAGCCGACAGGGCGACACTGAAGCTTTCTTT.

This clone was seen a few times. The CDR3 bases are TGCGCCAGCAGCCCAGGGCAGGGCCATTCCACTCAGCCCCAGCATTTT. The encoded protein is CASSPGQGHSTQPQHF. The chain couples TRBV4-1 to TRBJ1-5; maybe TRBD1 (5 bases). Germline V gene sequence: CDR1 MGHRA, CDR2 YSYEKL. V lost 4 bases to trimming and J lost 6 bases, with 19 bases between them. This CDR3 is 16 amino acids long.

The chain carries TRBV2 and TRBJ2-7; 7 nucleotides agree with TRBD2. The CDR3 is 14 amino acids. The germline V gene encodes CDR1 SNHLY and CDR2 FYNNEI. J lost 2 bases, V lost 8 bases, and 9 bases had no gene match. This CDR3 reads CASAARGYPYEQYF. The CDR3 region has the DNA TGTGCCAGCGCGGCGCGGGGGTACCCCTACGAGCAGTACTTC.

The chain joins TRBV9 to TRBJ1-1, with unresolved D. This CDR3 has 14 residues. The germline V gene encodes CDR1 SGDLS and CDR2 YYNGEE. Trimming stripped 1 base from V and 7 bases from J, with 14 bases between. The chain's CDR3 is CASSVYPSSHEAFF. The CDR3 bases are TGTGCCAGCAGCGTATACCCCTCGAGTCATGAAGCTTTCTTT. Together with reference TRBV9 and TRBJ1-1, the CDR3 gives the full variable domain: DSGVTQTPKHLITATGQRVTLRCSPRSGDLSVYWYQQSLDQGLQFLIQYYNGEERAKGNILERFSAQQFPDLHSELNLSSLELGDSALYFCASSVYPSSHEAFFGQGTRLTVV.

The rearrangement links TRBV2 to TRBJ1-3; D is perhaps TRBD1 (5 bases). This CDR3 has 15 amino acids. Trimming removed 3 bases at V and 0 bases at J, with 9 bases between. CDR1 is SNHLY and CDR2 is FYNNEI in the germline V gene. The DNA of the CDR3 is TGTGCCAGCAGTGACAGGGTAGGCTCTGGAAACACCATATATTTT. It codes for CASSDRVGSGNTIYF.

This chain joins TRBV19 and TRBJ1-5; D perhaps matches TRBD1 (5 bases). V was cut by 0 bases and J by 5 bases, with 11 bases left in between. CDR1 LNHDA and CDR2 SQIVND come from the germline V gene (reference sequence). The CDR3 contains 15 residues. The CDR3 region is CASSIDGGGDQPQHF. In DNA, the CDR3 is TGTGCCAGTAGTATAGATGGGGGGGGAGATCAGCCCCAGCATTTT.

V usage is TRBV16 and J usage is TRBJ1-2; possible D gene TRBD1, 6 bases. V was cut by 7 bases and J by 8 bases, with 14 bases left in between. The length of the CDR3 is 12 residues. The germline V gene encodes CDR1 KGHSY and CDR2 FQNENV. The CDR3 region is CASKLQGWGYTF. CDR3 nucleotide sequence: TGTGCCAGCAAACTACAGGGATGGGGCTACACCTTC.

The sample holds one count of this clone. The J gene is TRBJ1-5, the V gene TRBV19, with D perhaps TRBD1 (6 bases). The CDR3 contains 12 residues. The germline CDR1 and CDR2 sequences are LNHDA and SQIVND (reference sequence). Trimming took off 11 bases at V and 6 bases at J, with 14 bases between the two ends. DNA for the CDR3: TGTGCCTGCAATAGGGGGAGTCAGCCCCAGCATTTT. It specifies CACNRGSQPQHF.

The V gene is TRBV30, the J gene TRBJ1-2, with D possibly TRBD1 on 6 matching bases. This CDR3 is built from 11 residues. CDR1 and CDR2 (germline): GTSNPN, SVGIG (reference sequence). The V and J ends lost 8 bases and 4 bases respectively, with 11 bases between them. The CDR3 region has the DNA TGTGCCCTCAGGGGAGCCTATGGCTACACCTTC. Its protein product is CALRGAYGYTF.

The chain carries TRBV6-6 and TRBJ1-4, with a tentative D call TRBD1 (5 bases). CDR1 and CDR2 from the germline V gene are MNHNY and SVGAGI (reference sequence). This CDR3 has 16 residues. V lost 3 bases and J 7 bases, leaving 18 bases between the germline ends. In DNA, the CDR3 is TGTGCCAGCAGTTATTCCCCAGCAGGAGGGGCTGAAAAACTGTTTTTT. It is translated as CASSYSPAGGAEKLFF.

In DNA form, the CDR3 reads TGTGCCAGCAGTGAGGGAGGGGGGACTGAGCAGTTCTTC. As protein: CASSEGGGTEQFF. This chain connects TRBV6-1 to TRBJ2-1; D perhaps matches TRBD2 (7 bases). Germline V gene data show CDR1 as MNHNS and CDR2 as SASEGT. The V and J ends lost 3 bases and 9 bases respectively, with 12 bases between them. The CDR3 has 13 residues.